In this sample, the clone carrying this T cell receptor (beta chain) turned up a few times. What it recognizes is unknown. The sample originates from a study of response to subunit inactivated influenza vaccine. Study-wide findings and caveats: New T cells are recruited in small numbers by each seasonal influenza vaccination, according to the authors' suggestion.

There are 15 residues in the CDR3. The V gene lost 5 bases and the J gene lost 4 bases, with 12 bases spanning the gap. CDR1 and CDR2 from the germline V gene are SGHTA and FQGNSA. From the RT-PCR reads, TCRdb called clonotypes with MiXCR, one entry per CDR3 protein. Of about 480,000 distinct CDR3 sequences in the sample, approximately 11% were seen once. V and J are TRBV7-2 and TRBJ1-6; TRBD1 is a possible D gene (5 bases). Sample: PBMCs from blood, taken more than 35 days after vaccination. The sequence was obtained from a man in his fifties who received an inactivated influenza vaccine. Here the CDR3 DNA reads TGTGCCAGCAGCCCTTTTCAGGGTTATAATTCACCCCTCCACTTT. The encoded protein is CASSPFQGYNSPLHF. Full variable domain (rest looked up from reference TRBV7-2 and TRBJ1-6): GAGVSQSPSNKVTEKGKDVELRCDPISGHTALYWYRQSLGQGLEFLIYFQGNSAPDKSGLPSDRFSAERTGGSVSTLTIQRTQQEDSAVYLCASSPFQGYNSPLHFGNGTRLTVT.